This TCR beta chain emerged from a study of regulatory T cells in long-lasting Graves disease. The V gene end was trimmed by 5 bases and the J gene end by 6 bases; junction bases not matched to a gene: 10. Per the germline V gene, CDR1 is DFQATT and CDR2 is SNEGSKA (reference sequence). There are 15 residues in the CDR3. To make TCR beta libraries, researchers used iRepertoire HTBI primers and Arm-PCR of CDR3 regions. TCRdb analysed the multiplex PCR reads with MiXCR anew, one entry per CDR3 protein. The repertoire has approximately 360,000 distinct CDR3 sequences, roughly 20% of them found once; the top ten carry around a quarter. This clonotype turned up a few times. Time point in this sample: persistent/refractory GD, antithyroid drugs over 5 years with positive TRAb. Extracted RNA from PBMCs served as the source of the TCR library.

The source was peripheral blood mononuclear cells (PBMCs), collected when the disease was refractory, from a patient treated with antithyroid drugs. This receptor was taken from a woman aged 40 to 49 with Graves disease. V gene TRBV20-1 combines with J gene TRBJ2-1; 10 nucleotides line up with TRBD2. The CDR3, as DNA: TGCAGTGCTGTAGATGGAGCGGGAGGGCCCAATGAGCAGTTCTTC. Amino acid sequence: CSAVDGAGGPNEQFF.